Below, 10 T cell receptor beta chains from the same sample are listed, as sequenced in a study of T cells in Graves' hyperthyroidism and ophthalmopathy. What was amplified from RNA transcripts were TCR beta CDR3 regions. The study used the HTBI primer set for a first-round RT-PCR of the TCR CDR3. TCRdb independently ran MiXCR on the multiplex PCR reads; one entry per CDR3 protein. The sample lists about 610,000 distinct CDR3 sequences, roughly 14% seen once, with around 4.1% in the top ten. Source material: blood. The source is a woman aged 40 to 49 with Graves' ophthalmopathy.

This clonotype has ten or more counts. CDR3 amino acids: CASIGTGGSYEQYF. CDR3 coding DNA: TGTGCCAGCATAGGGACAGGGGGATCCTACGAGCAGTACTTC. The chain couples TRBV2 to TRBJ2-7, with 11 bases matching TRBD1. This CDR3 comprises 14 residues. CDR1 SNHLY and CDR2 FYNNEI come from the germline V gene. J lost 1 base, V lost 7 bases, and 3 bases had no gene match.

This clonotype has only a few counts. V usage is TRBV24-1 and J usage is TRBJ1-5; D call uncertain. CDR3 size: 16 residues. The germline V and J ends were trimmed by 4 bases and 2 bases, with 14 bases remaining between them. Germline CDR1 is KGHDR and CDR2 is SFDVKD. The CDR3 protein is CATSDPRGPGNQPQHF. For the CDR3, the DNA is TGTGCCACCAGTGACCCCCGAGGGCCGGGCAATCAGCCCCAGCATTTT.

This clonotype has a handful of counts. The chain carries TRBV5-1 and TRBJ2-7, with 11 bases aligning to TRBD1. The CDR3 spans 15 residues. Germline lookup yields CDR1 SGHRS and CDR2 YFSETQ. V trimming: 4 bases; J trimming: 6 bases; junction bases outside the gene matches: 9. DNA for the CDR3: TGCGCCAGCAGCCTGACCGGGACAGGGGGGGGCGAGCAGTACTTC. Amino acids: CASSLTGTGGGEQYF. Combining the CDR3 with reference TRBV5-1 and TRBJ2-7 gives the whole variable domain KAGVTQTPRYLIKTRGQQVTLSCSPISGHRSVSWYQQTPGQGLQFLFEYFSETQRNKGNFPGRFSGRQFSNSRSEMNVSTLELGDSALYLCASSLTGTGGGEQYFGPGTRLTVT.

This clonotype showed up many times. CDR3 sequence (DNA): TGTGCCAGCAGCTTTATCGACGGAGAGCAGTACTTC. Protein product: CASSFIDGEQYF. J is TRBJ2-7 and V is TRBV11-3; D gene unclear. The germline gives CDR1 SGHNT, CDR2 YENEEA. Trimming removed 3 bases from V and 7 bases from J, with 10 bases in between. This CDR3 region has 12 residues.

The V call is TRBV18, the J call TRBJ1-4; no clear D. Germline-derived CDR1 and CDR2 are KGHSH and LQKENI. The CDR3 has 16 residues. V lost 3 bases and J lost 2, with 13 bases in between. CDR3 DNA: TGTGCCAGCTCACCGGGCCTCGGCTCCACTAATGAAAAACTGTTTTTT. This encodes CASSPGLGSTNEKLFF.

There are a few counts of this clonotype. The junction differs from germline at one of its ends, possibly a read error. The genes are TRBV20-1 and TRBJ2-7; 7 bases map to TRBD1. This CDR3 contains 13 residues. In germline, CDR1 is DFQATT, CDR2 SNEGSKA (reference sequence). CDR3 DNA: TGCAGTGCTAGAGGCGACAGGGCCTACGAGCAGTGCTTC. Amino acid sequence: CSARGDRAYEQCF.

This clonotype was seen many times. The chain combines TRBV7-2 with TRBJ2-4, with D tentatively TRBD2 (6 bases). This CDR3 is built from 16 residues. Germline lookup yields CDR1 SGHTA and CDR2 FQGNSA. The V and J ends lost 1 base and 8 bases respectively, with 18 bases between them. The DNA of the CDR3 is TGTGCCAGCAGCTTAGTACCGGGAGTGGGTGGAGACATTCAGTACTTC. It yields the protein CASSLVPGVGGDIQYF.

This clonotype has ten or more counts. This chain connects TRBV6-5 to TRBJ1-2, with unresolved D. V was cut by 0 bases and J by 5 bases, with 10 bases left in between. The CDR3 has 14 amino acids. Germline values: CDR1 MNHEY, CDR2 SVGAGI. CDR3 DNA: TGTGCCAGCAGTTACTCGGCAGCGTTATATGGCTACACCTTC. The encoded protein is CASSYSAALYGYTF.

In its sample, this clonotype was seen many times. CDR3 DNA sequence: TGTGCCATCAGTGAGTCGACAAGGACTGAAGCTTTCTTT. Its translation is CAISESTRTEAFF. The chain is built from TRBV10-3 and TRBJ1-1, with D unresolved. The germline V gene has CDR1 ENHRY and CDR2 SYGVKD. The CDR3 is made up of 13 amino acids. The V and J ends lost 0 bases and 5 bases respectively, with 7 bases between them.

In its sample, this clonotype was seen many times. CDR3 nucleotides: TGCAGTGCTAGAGCCTCGACTAGCGGGGAAGAGACCCAGTACTTC. This gives the protein CSARASTSGEETQYF. The chain carries TRBV20-1 and TRBJ2-5; 11 nucleotides match TRBD2. The CDR3 consists of 15 residues. After removal of 1 base from V and 3 bases from J, the junction contained 4 bases not matched to a gene. The germline gives CDR1 DFQATT, CDR2 SNEGSKA (reference sequence).